Below, one TCR beta chain is given with its context. Its specificity is unknown. The CDR3 is 15 residues long. Germline-derived CDR1 and CDR2 are MDHEN and SYDVKM. Losses at the gene ends were 5 bases for V and 4 bases for J; bases not matched to a gene: 7. The data stem from a study of cytomegalovirus exposure and HLA in healthy donors. Study observations and caveats: Compared with the approximately 670-donor mean, an Asian-associated ancestry cluster reportedly had fewer N-insertions, according to a later analysis. The study found most TCR sequences rare, yet found some public TCRs in many donors. An analysis done earlier found most TCR beta V segments productive about 87% or about 30% of the time.

PCR amplification relied on 60 Vbeta primers (plus 13 Jbeta primers). TCRdb's table, derived via immunoSEQ multiplex PCR, lists solely in-frame clones and lacks some. The data show about 200,000 clones, around 73% seen once. This TCR was recovered from a male donor in good health and CMV-seronegative. Sequencing was carried out using PBMCs. The rearrangement uses TRBV28 and TRBJ1-4; 7 bases align to TRBD1. The CDR3 DNA is TGTGCCAGCAGTATCCGACAGGGAAGTAATGAAAAACTGTTTTTT. Protein sequence: CASSIRQGSNEKLFF.